What follows is one T cell receptor (beta chain) and its context. Its antigen is not identified. The record originates from a study of long-term antiretroviral therapy in people with HIV. Germline values: CDR1 GTSNPN, CDR2 SVGIG (reference sequence). The CDR3 loop spans 11 amino acids. V lost 6 bases and J lost 5, with 10 bases in between. At the survey level, the v3.0 immunoSEQ assay was run. The protocol was immunoSEQ multiplex PCR, while the TCRdb copy is restricted to in-frame clones and leaves out a portion. This sample yields about 10,000 clones, of which 75% to 90% are seen a single time; 17% belongs to the top ten. General study points: Possibly under older ART regimens, blood was drawn between about 2003 and 2018. Against controls, HIV repertoires showed narrower ranges of CDR3 length.

The V and J genes are TRBV30 and TRBJ1-1; D ambiguous. The origin of this receptor is a middle-aged man with HIV. Here the sequenced sample was unsorted PBMCs, taken 0.7 years after starting antiretroviral therapy. The CDR3 coding sequence is TGTGCCTGTCAATGGGAGACTGAAGCTTTCTTT. This encodes CACQWETEAFF.